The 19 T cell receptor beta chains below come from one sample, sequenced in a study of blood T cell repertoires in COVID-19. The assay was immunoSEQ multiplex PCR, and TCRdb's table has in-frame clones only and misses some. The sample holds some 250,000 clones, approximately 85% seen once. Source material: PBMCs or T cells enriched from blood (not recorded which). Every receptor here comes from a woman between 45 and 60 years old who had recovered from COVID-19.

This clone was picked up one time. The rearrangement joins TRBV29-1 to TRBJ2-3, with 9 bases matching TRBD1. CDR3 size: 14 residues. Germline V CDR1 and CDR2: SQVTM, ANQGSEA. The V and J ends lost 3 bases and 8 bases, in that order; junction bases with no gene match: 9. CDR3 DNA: TGCAGCGTTGAGACAGGGGGATTAAGAGTTACGCAGTATTTT. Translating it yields CSVETGGLRVTQYF.

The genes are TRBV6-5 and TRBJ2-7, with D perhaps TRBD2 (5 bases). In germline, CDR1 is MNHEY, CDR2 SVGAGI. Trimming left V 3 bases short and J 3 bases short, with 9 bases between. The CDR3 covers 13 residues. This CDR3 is CASSYEGFYEQYF. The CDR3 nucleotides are TGTGCCAGCAGTTATGAGGGTTTCTACGAGCAGTACTTC.

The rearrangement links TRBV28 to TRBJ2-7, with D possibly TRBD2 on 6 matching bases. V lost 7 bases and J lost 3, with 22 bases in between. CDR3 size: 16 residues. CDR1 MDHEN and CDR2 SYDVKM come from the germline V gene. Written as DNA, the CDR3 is TGTGCCAGCATCTCCGGGGGTAGTGGATCGGACTACGAGCAGTACTTC. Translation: CASISGGSGSDYEQYF.

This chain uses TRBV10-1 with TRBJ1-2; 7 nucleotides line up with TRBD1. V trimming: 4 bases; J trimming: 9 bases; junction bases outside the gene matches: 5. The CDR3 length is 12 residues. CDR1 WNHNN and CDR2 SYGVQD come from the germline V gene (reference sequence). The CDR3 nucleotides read TGCGCCAGCAGTGGGGGGGACAGTCGCTACACCTTC. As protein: CASSGGDSRYTF.

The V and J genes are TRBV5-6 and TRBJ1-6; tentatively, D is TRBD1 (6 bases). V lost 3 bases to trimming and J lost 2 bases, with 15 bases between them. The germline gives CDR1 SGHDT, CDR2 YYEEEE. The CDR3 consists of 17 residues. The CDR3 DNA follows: TGTGCCAGCAGCTCCTGGAGCGGGGGCGCCTATAATTCACCCCTCCACTTT. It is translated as CASSSWSGGAYNSPLHF.

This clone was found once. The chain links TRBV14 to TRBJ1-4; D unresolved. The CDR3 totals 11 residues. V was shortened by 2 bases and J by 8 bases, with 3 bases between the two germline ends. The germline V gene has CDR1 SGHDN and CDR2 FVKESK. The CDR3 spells CASSQREKLFF. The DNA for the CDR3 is TGTGCCAGCAGCCAACGGGAAAAACTGTTTTTT.

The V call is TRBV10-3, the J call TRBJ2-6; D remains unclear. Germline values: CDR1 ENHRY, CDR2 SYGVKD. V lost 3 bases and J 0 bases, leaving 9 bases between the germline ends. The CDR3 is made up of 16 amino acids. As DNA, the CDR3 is TGTGCCATCAGTGATCCTCACTACTCTGGGGCCAACGTCCTGACTTTC. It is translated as CAISDPHYSGANVLTF.

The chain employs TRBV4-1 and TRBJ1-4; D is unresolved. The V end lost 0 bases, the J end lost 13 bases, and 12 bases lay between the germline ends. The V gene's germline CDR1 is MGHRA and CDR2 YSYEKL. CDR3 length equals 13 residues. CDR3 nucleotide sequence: TGCGCCAGCAGCCAAGATCAACGGAACAGACTGTTTTTT. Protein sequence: CASSQDQRNRLFF.

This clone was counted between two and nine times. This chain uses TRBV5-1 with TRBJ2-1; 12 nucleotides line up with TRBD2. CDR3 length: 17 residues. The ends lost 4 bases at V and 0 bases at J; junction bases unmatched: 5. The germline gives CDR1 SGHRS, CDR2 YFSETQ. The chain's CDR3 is CASSATSGSSSYNEQFF. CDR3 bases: TGCGCCAGCAGCGCGACTAGCGGGAGCAGCTCCTACAATGAGCAGTTCTTC.

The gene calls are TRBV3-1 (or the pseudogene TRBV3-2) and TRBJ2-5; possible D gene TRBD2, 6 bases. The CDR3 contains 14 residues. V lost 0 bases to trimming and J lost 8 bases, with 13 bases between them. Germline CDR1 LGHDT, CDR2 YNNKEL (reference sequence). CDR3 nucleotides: TGTGCCAGCAGCCAAGATTTGACGGGAGACACCCAGTACTTC. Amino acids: CASSQDLTGDTQYF.

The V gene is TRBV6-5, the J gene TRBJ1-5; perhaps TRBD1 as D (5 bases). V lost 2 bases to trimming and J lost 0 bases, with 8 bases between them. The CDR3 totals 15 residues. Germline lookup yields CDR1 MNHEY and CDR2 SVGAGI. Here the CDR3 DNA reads TGTGCCAGCAGTTACGGGGGGAATAGCAATCAGCCCCAGCATTTT. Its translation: CASSYGGNSNQPQHF.

This CDR3 is CASSFLGQGFYNEQFF. DNA of the CDR3: TGTGCCAGCAGTTTCCTCGGACAGGGGTTTTACAATGAGCAGTTCTTC. The V call is TRBV27, the J call TRBJ2-1; 9 bases match TRBD1. Germline V lookup: CDR1 MNHEY, CDR2 SMNVEV (reference sequence). V dropped 3 bases and J dropped 4; count of bases not matched to a gene: 7. The CDR3 has 16 amino acids.

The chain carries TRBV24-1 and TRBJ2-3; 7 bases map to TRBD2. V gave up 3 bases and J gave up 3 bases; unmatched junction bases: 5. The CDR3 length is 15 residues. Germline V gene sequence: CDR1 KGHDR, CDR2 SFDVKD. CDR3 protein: CATSDNGGLTDTQYF. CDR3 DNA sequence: TGTGCCACCAGTGATAACGGGGGGTTGACAGATACGCAGTATTTT.

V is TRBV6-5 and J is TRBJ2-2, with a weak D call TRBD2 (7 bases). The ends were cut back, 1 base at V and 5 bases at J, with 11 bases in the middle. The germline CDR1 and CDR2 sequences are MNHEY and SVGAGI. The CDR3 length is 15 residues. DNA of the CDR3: TGTGCCAGCAGTTACTTCGAGGGGGGGACCGGGGAGCTGTTTTTT. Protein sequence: CASSYFEGGTGELFF.

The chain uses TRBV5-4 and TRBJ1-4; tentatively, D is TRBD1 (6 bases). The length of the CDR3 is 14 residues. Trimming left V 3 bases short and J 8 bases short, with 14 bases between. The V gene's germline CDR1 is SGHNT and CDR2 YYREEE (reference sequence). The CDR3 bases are TGTGCCAGCAGCTCTACCAGGGGAGGGGAAAAACTGTTTTTT. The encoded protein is CASSSTRGGEKLFF.

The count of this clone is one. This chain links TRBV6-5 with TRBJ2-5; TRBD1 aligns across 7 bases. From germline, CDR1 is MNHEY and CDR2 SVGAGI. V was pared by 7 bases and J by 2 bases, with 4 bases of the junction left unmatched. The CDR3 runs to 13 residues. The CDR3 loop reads CASNQGQQETQYF. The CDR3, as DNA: TGTGCCAGCAATCAGGGACAGCAAGAGACCCAGTACTTC.

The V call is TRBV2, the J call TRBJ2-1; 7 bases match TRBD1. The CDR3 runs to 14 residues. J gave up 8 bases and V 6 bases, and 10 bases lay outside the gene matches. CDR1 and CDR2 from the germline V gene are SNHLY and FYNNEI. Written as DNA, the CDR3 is TGTGCCAGCAGCCGGGACAGCGTTGCGGATGAGCAGTTCTTC. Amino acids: CASSRDSVADEQFF.

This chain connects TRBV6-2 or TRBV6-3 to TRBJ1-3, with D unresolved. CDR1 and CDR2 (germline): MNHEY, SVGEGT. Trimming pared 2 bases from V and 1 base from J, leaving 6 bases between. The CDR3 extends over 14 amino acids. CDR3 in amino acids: CASSYGRSGNTIYF. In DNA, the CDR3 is TGTGCCAGCAGTTACGGTCGGTCTGGAAACACCATATATTTT.

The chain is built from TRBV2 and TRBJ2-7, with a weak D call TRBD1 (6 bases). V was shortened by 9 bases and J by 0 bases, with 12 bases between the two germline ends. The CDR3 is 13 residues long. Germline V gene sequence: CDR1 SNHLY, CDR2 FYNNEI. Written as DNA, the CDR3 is TGTGCCAGTTGGACAGCTAGCTCCTACGAGCAGTACTTC. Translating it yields CASWTASSYEQYF. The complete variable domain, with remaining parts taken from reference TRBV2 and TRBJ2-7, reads EPEVTQTPSHQVTQMGQEVILRCVPISNHLYFYWYRQILGQKVEFLVSFYNNEISEKSEIFDDQFSVERPDGSNFTLKIRSTKLEDSAMYFCASWTASSYEQYFGPGTRLTVT.